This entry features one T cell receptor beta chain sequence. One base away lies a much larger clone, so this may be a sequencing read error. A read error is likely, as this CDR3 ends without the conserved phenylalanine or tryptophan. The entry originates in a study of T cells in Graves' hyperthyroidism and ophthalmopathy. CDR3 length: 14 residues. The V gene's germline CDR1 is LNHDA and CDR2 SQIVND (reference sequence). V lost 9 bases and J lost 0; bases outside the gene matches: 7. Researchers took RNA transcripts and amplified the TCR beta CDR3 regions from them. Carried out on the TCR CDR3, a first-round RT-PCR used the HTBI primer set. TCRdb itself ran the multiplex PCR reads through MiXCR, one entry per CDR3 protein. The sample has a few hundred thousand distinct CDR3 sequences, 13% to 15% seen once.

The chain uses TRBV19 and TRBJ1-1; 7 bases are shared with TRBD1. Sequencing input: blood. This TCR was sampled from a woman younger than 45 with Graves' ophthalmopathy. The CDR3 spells CASAVGQMNTEAFS. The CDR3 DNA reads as TGTGCCAGCGCAGTGGGACAGATGAACACTGAAGCTTTCTCT.